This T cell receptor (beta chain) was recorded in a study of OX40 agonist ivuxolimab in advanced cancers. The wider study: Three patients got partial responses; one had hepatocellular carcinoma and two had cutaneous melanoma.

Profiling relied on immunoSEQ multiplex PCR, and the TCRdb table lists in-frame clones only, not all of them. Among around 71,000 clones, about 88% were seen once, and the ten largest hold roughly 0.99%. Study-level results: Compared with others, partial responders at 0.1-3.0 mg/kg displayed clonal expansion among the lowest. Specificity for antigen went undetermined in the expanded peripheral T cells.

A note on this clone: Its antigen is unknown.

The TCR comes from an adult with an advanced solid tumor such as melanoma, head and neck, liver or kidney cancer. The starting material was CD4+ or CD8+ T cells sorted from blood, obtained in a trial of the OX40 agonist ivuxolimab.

CDR3 coding DNA: TGTGCCAGCAGCGGGGGACAGGGGAACTACGAGCAGTACTTC. This gives the protein CASSGGQGNYEQYF. The rearrangement links TRBV9 to TRBJ2-7, with 10 nucleotides matching TRBD1. The CDR3 contains 14 residues. The germline CDR1 and CDR2 sequences are SGDLS and YYNGEE. V gave up 3 bases and J gave up 3 bases; unmatched junction bases: 3.